Sequencing of this T cell receptor (beta chain) was carried out in a study of PD-L1 blockade in urothelial cancer. In the study overall: Beginning in about 2014, patients received atezolizumab, given as 1,200 mg intravenously every 3 weeks.

Synthetic TCR analog templates were spiked into each PCR. Repertoires were generated with immunoSEQ multiplex PCR, while TCRdb's copy carries only in-frame clones and drops some. The table includes around 27,000 clones, 75% to 90% detected once. Study-wide points: Clonality of blood TCR below the median before treatment predicted better survival.

The CDR3 extends over 16 amino acids. CDR1 and CDR2 from the germline V gene are SGDLS and YYNGEE. V gave up 5 bases and J gave up 4 bases; unmatched junction bases: 8. For this clone: Its antigen remains unknown.

This receptor was obtained from a man between 50 and 59 years old with urothelial cancer. The chain couples TRBV9 to TRBJ1-3, with TRBD1 identical over 11 bases. The source was PBMCs, collected around atezolizumab (anti-PD-L1) treatment. The CDR3 spells CASSPNRDRGGNTIYF. The CDR3 DNA is TGTGCCAGCAGTCCAAACCGGGACAGGGGGGGAAACACCATATATTTT.